The clone carrying this T cell receptor (beta chain) was seen more than once but under ten times. What it binds is not known. V lost 4 bases to trimming and J lost 4 bases; unmatched junction nucleotides: 10. Germline CDR1 reads SEHNR; CDR2 reads FQNEAQ (reference sequence). CDR3 size: 18 residues. The data are from a study of vaccination and CD4 T cells after COVID-19. Overall study context: Overlapping SARS-CoV-2, HCoV-NL63, HCoV-OC43 and HCoV-229E spike peptides stimulated the cells.

Cultured CD4+ T cell DNA underwent sequencing with the Oncomine TCR Beta short-read assay. One entry per CDR3 protein results from TCRdb running MiXCR on the PCR reads. The table has 17,000 or so distinct CDR3 sequences, roughly 24% seen once. Study-level findings and limits: Researchers report that 304 of 307 vaccine-specific clones in convalescent patients proved spike mono-reactive.

Treatment: 10-day PBMC culture with coronavirus spike peptide pools or control peptides (ViraFEST assay). After about eleven days of culture, CD4+ T cells were negatively selected. The chain is built from TRBV7-9 and TRBJ1-6; 10 bases fit TRBD1. Sequenced input: cultured CD4+ T cells from blood. This receptor was identified in a human donor with COVID-19. Here the CDR3 reads CASSSGQGRALYNSPLHF. In DNA, the CDR3 is TGTGCCAGCAGCTCGGGACAGGGGAGGGCTTTATATAATTCACCCCTCCACTTT.